This TCR beta chain was obtained from a study of blood T cell repertoires in COVID-19. The CDR3 is made up of 15 amino acids. The V segment lost 4 bases and the J segment 4 bases; nucleotides outside the gene matches: 8. Germline CDR1 and CDR2: SGHRS and YFSETQ. Original analysis: Reference gene primer amplification gave nucleated cell count estimates. Profiled with immunoSEQ multiplex PCR; TCRdb holds only in-frame clones, not every one. That table furnishes V, J and clone size, whereas the DNA furnished D and trimming. Of over 90,000 clones listed, more than 85% were seen once; the top ten hold around 3%.

The sample was peripheral blood. This chain connects TRBV5-1 to TRBJ2-7; TRBD1 agrees at 10 bases. The TCR originated in a man in his forties or fifties with active or convalescent COVID-19. The CDR3 sequence: CASSPGGTGVYEQYV. The CDR3 DNA follows: TGCGCCAGCAGCCCTGGAGGGACAGGGGTTTACGAGCAGTACGTC.